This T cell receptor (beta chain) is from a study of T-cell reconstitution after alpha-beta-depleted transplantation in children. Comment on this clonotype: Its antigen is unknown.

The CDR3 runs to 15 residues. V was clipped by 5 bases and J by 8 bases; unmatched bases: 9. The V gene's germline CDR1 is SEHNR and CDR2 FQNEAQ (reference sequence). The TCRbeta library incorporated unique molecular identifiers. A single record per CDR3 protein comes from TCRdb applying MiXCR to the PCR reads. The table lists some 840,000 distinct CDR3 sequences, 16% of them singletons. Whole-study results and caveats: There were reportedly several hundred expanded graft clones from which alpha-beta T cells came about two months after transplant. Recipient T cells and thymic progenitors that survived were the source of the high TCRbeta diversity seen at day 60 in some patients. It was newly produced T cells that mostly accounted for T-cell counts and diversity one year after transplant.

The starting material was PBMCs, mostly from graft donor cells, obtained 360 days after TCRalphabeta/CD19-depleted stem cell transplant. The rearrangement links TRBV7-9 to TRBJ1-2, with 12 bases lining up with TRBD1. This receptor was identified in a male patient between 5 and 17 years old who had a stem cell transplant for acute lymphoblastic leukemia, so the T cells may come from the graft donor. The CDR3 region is CASSPSGQGARGYTF. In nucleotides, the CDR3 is TGTGCCAGCAGCCCATCGGGACAGGGGGCGCGGGGCTACACCTTC.